The TCR beta chain described here comes from a study of CD8 T cells in ankylosing spondylitis. Quantitative 5'-RACE was performed with molecular barcodes, and it yielded the TCR beta libraries. In TCRdb, the 5' RACE reads were re-called with MiXCR into one record per CDR3 protein. This sample has about 330,000 distinct CDR3 sequences, with approximately 8.2% found just once. Study-wide results and caveats: A TCR beta motif made of several highly homologous variants seemed typical of ankylosing spondylitis blood. In reactive arthritis synovial fluid and blood, some motif variants had been reported before.

There are a few counts of this clonotype. Its antigen is unidentified. Sequencing was performed on blood, either unsorted or a sorted T cell fraction (not recorded which). This receptor was obtained from a male donor with ankylosing spondylitis.

The CDR3 loop reads CASSQDFRGDTQYF. Here the CDR3 DNA reads TGCGCCAGCAGCCAAGATTTTAGAGGAGATACGCAGTATTTT. V gene TRBV4-3 combines with J gene TRBJ2-3; D is ambiguous. Germline V gene sequence: CDR1 LGHNA, CDR2 YSLEER. The germline V and J ends were trimmed by 0 bases and 5 bases, with 9 bases remaining between them. The CDR3 has 14 amino acids.